This T cell receptor (beta chain) was identified in a study of blood T cells in healthy people across ages. Overall study context: Roughly one uniquely barcoded beta molecule per two T cells was captured.

The germline V gene has CDR1 MNHNY and CDR2 SVGAGI (reference sequence). This CDR3 spans 14 amino acids. Deletions cut 7 bases from V and 7 bases from J, with 14 bases between. The use of a sample-barcoded 5' primer and a J-beta primer mix characterized a second PCR of about 7 to 12 cycles. Every individual sample yielded 2.5 million or more paired-end reads (each containing CDR3). TCRdb used MiXCR to reprocess the 5' RACE reads, holding one entry per CDR3 protein. The sample lists some 920,000 distinct CDR3 sequences; roughly 51% were seen once. The V gene is TRBV6-6, the J gene TRBJ1-6; possibly TRBD1 for D (5 bases). Sequencing input: blood. This clonotype was sampled from a woman in her fifties or sixties in good health. The chain's CDR3 is CASIKGEGNSPLHF. CDR3 in DNA: TGTGCCAGCATCAAAGGGGAGGGCAATTCACCCCTCCACTTT.